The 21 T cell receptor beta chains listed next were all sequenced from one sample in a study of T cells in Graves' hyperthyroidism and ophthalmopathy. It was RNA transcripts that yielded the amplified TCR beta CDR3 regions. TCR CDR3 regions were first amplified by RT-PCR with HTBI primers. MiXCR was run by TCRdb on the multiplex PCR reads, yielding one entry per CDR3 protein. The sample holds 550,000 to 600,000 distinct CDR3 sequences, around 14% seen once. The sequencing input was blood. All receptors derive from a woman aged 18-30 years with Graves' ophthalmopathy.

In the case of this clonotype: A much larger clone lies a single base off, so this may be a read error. CDR3 DNA sequence: TGTGCCAGATCTAGCGGGAGCCCCTACGAGCAGTACTTC. Protein: CARSSGSPYEQYF. V gene TRBV2 combines with J gene TRBJ2-7; 10 bases line up with TRBD2. Germline loops: CDR1 SNHLY, CDR2 FYNNEI. The V and J ends lost 9 bases and 2 bases, in that order; junction bases with no gene match: 4. CDR3 length equals 13 residues.

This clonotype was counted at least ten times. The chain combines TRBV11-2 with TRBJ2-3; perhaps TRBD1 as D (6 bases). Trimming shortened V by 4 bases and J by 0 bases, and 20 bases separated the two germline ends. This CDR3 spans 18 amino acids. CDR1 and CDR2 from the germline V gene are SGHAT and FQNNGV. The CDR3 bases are TGTGCCAGCAGCTCGGTTCGGGGACACCTCATTAGCACAGATACGCAGTATTTT. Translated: CASSSVRGHLISTDTQYF.

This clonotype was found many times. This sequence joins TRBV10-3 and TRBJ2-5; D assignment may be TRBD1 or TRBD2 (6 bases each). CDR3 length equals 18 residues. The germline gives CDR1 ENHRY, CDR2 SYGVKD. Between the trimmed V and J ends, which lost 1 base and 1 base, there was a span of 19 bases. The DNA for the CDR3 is TGTGCCATCAGTGAGTTCTTAGTGCCGCGGGACACCCAAGAGACCCAGTACTTC. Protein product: CAISEFLVPRDTQETQYF.

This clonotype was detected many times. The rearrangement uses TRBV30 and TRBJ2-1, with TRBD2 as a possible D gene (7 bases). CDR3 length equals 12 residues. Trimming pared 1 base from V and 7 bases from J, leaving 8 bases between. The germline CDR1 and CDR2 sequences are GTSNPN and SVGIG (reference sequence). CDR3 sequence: CAWSEGGNEQFF. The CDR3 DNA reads TGTGCCTGGAGTGAGGGGGGGAATGAGCAGTTCTTC.

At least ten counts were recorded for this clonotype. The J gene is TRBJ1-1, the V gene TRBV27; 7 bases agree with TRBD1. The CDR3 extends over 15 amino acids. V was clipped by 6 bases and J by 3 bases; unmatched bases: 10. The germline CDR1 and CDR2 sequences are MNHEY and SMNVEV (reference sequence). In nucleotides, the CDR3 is TGTGCCAGCAGCCTGGGCAGGGGGTCTGACACTGAAGCTTTCTTT. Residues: CASSLGRGSDTEAFF.

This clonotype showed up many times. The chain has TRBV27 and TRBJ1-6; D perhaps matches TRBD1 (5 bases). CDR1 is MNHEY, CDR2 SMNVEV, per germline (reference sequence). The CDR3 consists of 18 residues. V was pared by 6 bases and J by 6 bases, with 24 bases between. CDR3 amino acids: CASRIFRDYIRGNSPLHF. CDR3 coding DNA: TGTGCCAGCAGAATATTCCGGGACTACATAAGGGGTAATTCACCCCTCCACTTT.

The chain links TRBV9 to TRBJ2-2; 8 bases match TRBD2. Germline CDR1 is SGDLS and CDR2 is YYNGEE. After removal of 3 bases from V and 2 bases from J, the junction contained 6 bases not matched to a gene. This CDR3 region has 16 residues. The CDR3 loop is CASSAYSGTNTGELFF. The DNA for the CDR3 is TGTGCCAGCAGCGCTTATAGCGGGACAAACACCGGGGAGCTGTTTTTT.

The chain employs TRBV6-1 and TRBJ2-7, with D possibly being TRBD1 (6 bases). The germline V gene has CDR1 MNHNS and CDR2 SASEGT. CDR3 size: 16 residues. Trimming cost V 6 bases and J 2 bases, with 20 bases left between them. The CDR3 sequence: CASSESWAGDTYEQYF. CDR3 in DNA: TGTGCCAGCAGCGAGTCCTGGGCAGGGGACACCTACGAGCAGTACTTC.

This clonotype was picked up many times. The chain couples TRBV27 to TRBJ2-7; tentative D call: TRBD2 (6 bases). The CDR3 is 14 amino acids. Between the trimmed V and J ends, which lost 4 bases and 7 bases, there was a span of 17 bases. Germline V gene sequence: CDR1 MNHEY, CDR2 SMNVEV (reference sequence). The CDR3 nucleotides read TGTGCCAGCAGTTCCGGGACTGCCCGGGGAGAGCAGTACTTC. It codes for CASSSGTARGEQYF.

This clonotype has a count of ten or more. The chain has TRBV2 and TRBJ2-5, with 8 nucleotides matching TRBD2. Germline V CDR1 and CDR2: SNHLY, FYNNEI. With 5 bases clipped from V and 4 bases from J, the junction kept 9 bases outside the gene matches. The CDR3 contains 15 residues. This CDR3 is CASSSAGGGGETQYF. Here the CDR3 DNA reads TGTGCCAGCAGTAGTGCGGGAGGAGGGGGAGAGACCCAGTACTTC. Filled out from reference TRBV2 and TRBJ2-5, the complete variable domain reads EPEVTQTPSHQVTQMGQEVILRCVPISNHLYFYWYRQILGQKVEFLVSFYNNEISEKSEIFDDQFSVERPDGSNFTLKIRSTKLEDSAMYFCASSSAGGGGETQYFGPGTRLLVL.

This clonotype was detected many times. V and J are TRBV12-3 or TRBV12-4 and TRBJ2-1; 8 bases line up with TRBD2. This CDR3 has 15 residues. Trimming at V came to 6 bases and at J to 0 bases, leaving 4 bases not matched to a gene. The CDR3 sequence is CASRDSGTSYNEQFF. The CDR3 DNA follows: TGTGCCAGCAGAGATAGCGGGACCTCCTACAATGAGCAGTTCTTC.

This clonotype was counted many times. In nucleotides, the CDR3 is TGTGCCAGCAGTTTGCGCCCGGGACAAAGAAAAGCGGACATTCAGTACTTC. Its protein product is CASSLRPGQRKADIQYF. The V gene is TRBV28, the J gene TRBJ2-4; tentative D call: TRBD1 (6 bases). Germline CDR1 is MDHEN and CDR2 is SYDVKM. V gave up 3 bases and J gave up 8 bases, with 23 bases separating them. The CDR3 runs 17 residues. Drawing the rest from reference TRBV28 and TRBJ2-4, the complete variable domain is DVKVTQSSRYLVKRTGEKVFLECVQDMDHENMFWYRQDPGLGLRLIYFSYDVKMKEKGDIPEGYSVSREKKERFSLILESASTNQTSMYLCASSLRPGQRKADIQYFGAGTRLSVL.

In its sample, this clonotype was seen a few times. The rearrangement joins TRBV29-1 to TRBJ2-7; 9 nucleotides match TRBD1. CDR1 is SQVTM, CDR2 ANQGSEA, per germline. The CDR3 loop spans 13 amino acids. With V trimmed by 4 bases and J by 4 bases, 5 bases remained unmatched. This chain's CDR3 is CSVATGGWYEQYF. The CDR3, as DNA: TGCAGCGTTGCAACAGGGGGCTGGTACGAGCAGTACTTC.

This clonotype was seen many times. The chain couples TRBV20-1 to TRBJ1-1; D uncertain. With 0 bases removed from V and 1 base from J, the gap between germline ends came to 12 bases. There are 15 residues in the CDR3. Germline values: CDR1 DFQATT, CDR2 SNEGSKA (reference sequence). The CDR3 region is CSARDLSWENTEAFF. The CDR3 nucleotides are TGCAGTGCTAGAGATCTGTCGTGGGAGAACACTGAAGCTTTCTTT.

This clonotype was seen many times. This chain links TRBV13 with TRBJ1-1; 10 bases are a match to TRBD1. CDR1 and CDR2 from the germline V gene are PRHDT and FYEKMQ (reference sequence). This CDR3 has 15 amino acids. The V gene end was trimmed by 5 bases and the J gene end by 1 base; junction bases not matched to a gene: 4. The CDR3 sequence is CASSKTGGRNTEAFF. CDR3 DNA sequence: TGTGCCAGCAGCAAGACAGGGGGCCGGAACACTGAAGCTTTCTTT. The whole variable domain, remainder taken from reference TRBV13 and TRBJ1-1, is AAGVIQSPRHLIKEKRETATLKCYPIPRHDTVYWYQQGPGQDPQFLISFYEKMQSDKGSIPDRFSAQQFSDYHSELNMSSLELGDSALYFCASSKTGGRNTEAFFGQGTRLTVV.

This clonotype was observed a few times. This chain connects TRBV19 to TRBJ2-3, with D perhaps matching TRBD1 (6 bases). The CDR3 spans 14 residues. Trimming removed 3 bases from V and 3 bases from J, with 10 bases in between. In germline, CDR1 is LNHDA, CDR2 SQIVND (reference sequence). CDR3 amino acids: CASSMGQGTDTQYF. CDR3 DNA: TGTGCCAGTAGTATGGGCCAGGGGACAGATACGCAGTATTTT.

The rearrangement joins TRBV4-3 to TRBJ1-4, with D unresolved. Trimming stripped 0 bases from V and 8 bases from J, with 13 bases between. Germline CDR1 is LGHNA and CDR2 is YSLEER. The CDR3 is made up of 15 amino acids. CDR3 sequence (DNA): TGCGCCAGCAGCCAAGATATAAGTAGAAGGGAAAAACTGTTTTTT. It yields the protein CASSQDISRREKLFF.

The CDR3 DNA is TGTGCCAGTAGTAGGGGGCCTGCGGGGCGGCAGAACACTGAAGCTTTCTTT. Protein: CASSRGPAGRQNTEAFF. The chain combines TRBV19 with TRBJ1-1, with a weak D call TRBD1 (6 bases). V was pared by 4 bases and J by 1 base, with 19 bases between. CDR3 size: 17 residues. CDR1 is LNHDA, CDR2 SQIVND, per germline (reference sequence).

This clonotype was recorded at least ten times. The CDR3, as DNA: TGTGCCTGGAGTTCACAGGGTCCCGAGACCCAGTACTTC. This gives the protein CAWSSQGPETQYF. This chain links TRBV30 with TRBJ2-5; the D gene is possibly TRBD1 (6 bases). The CDR3 is made up of 13 amino acids. From germline, CDR1 is GTSNPN and CDR2 SVGIG (reference sequence). Trimming cost V 2 bases and J 5 bases, with 12 bases left between them. The full variable domain, in which reference TRBV30 and TRBJ2-5 provide the parts outside the CDR3, is SQTIHQWPATLVQPVGSPLSLECTVEGTSNPNLYWYRQAAGRGLQLLFYSVGIGQISSEVPQNLSASRPQDRQFILSSKKLLLSDSGFYLCAWSSQGPETQYFGPGTRLLVL.

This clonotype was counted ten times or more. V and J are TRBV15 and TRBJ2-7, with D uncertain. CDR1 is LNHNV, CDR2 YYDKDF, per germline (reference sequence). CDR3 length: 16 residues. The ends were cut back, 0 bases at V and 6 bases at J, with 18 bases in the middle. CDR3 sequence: CATSRDPVPGVGEQYF. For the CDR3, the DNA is TGTGCCACCAGCAGAGATCCAGTTCCTGGGGTTGGCGAGCAGTACTTC.

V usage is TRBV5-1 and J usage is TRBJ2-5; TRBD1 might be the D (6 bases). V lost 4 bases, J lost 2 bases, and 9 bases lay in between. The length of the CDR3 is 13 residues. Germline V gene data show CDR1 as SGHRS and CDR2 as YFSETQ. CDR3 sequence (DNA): TGCGCCAGCAGCACAGGACAGCAAGAGACCCAGTACTTC. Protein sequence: CASSTGQQETQYF.